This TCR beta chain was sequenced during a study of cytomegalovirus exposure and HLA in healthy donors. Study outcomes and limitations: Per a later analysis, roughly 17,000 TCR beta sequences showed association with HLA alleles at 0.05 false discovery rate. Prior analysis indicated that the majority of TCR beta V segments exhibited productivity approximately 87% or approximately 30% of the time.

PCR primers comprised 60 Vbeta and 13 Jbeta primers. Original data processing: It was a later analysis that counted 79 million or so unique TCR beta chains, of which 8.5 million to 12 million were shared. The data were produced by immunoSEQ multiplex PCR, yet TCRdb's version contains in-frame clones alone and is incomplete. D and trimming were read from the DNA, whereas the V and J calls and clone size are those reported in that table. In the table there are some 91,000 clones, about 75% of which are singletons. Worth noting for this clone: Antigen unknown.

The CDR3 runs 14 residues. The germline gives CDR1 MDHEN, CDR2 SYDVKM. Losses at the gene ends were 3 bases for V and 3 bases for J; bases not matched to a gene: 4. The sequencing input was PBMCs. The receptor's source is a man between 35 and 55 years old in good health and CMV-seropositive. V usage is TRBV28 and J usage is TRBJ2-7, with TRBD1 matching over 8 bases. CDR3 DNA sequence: TGTGCCAGCAGTTTCCTCGGACAGGGCTACGAGCAGTACTTC. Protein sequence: CASSFLGQGYEQYF.